There are a few counts of the clone carrying this T cell receptor beta chain. What it recognizes is unknown. Each CDR3 protein gets one entry after TCRdb re-called the 5' RACE reads with MiXCR. The repertoire holds 700,000 or so distinct CDR3 sequences, roughly 8% seen once, with approximately 0.94% in the top ten. The sample originates from a study of identical twins. Germline CDR1 reads SEHNR; CDR2 reads FQNEAQ (reference sequence). Between the trimmed V and J ends, which lost 1 base and 4 bases, there was a span of 16 bases. The CDR3 contains 17 residues. Points from the study as a whole: Insertion counts were lower in abundant cord blood beta clonotypes, a trend that memory repertoires did not show.

The same data also went into a second study, on yellow fever vaccine responses in identical twins.

The chain is built from TRBV7-9 and TRBJ2-2; the D gene is possibly TRBD1 (6 bases). The clonotype comes from a woman under 30 in good health. The sequencing input was PBMCs. The chain's CDR3 is CASSLEFRQALTGELFF. The CDR3 bases are TGTGCCAGCAGCTTAGAGTTCCGACAGGCGCTCACCGGGGAGCTGTTTTTT.